These 31 T cell receptor beta chains share one sample of origin, sequenced in a study of cytomegalovirus exposure and HLA in healthy donors. A multiplex PCR was run with 60 Vbeta primers and 13 Jbeta primers. Assay: immunoSEQ multiplex PCR; the TCRdb copy retains only in-frame clones and omits some. This sample has about 250,000 clones; about 77% occur once, and the top ten carry about 0.47%. Sequenced input: PBMCs. The receptors were sampled from a boy younger than 18 in good health and CMV-seronegative.

Only a few counts were recorded for this clone. The chain employs TRBV6-1 and TRBJ2-7; TRBD2 aligns across 8 bases. In germline, CDR1 is MNHNS, CDR2 SASEGT. V was pared by 11 bases and J by 3 bases, with 6 bases of the junction left unmatched. CDR3 length: 12 residues. The CDR3 sequence: CAGQAGDYEQYF. CDR3 nucleotide sequence: TGTGCCGGACAAGCGGGGGACTACGAGCAGTACTTC.

The V call is TRBV29-1, the J call TRBJ2-7, with 7 bases that match TRBD1. This CDR3 has 13 residues. The ends lost 4 bases at V and 5 bases at J; junction bases unmatched: 8. The germline V gene encodes CDR1 SQVTM and CDR2 ANQGSEA. CDR3 loop: CSVVSGGVHEQYF. CDR3 nucleotide sequence: TGCAGCGTTGTTTCAGGGGGAGTCCACGAGCAGTACTTC.

This clone was detected a few times. This chain uses TRBV4-1 with TRBJ1-2, with 7 nucleotides matching TRBD1. Trimming cost V 1 base and J 7 bases; bases outside gene matches: 6. The CDR3 consists of 14 residues. Germline V lookup: CDR1 MGHRA, CDR2 YSYEKL. The CDR3 protein is CASSQVLQGSGYTF. Written as DNA, the CDR3 is TGCGCCAGCAGCCAAGTTCTACAGGGGAGTGGCTACACCTTC.

This chain joins TRBV6-5 and TRBJ2-5, with D perhaps TRBD1 (5 bases). In germline, CDR1 is MNHEY, CDR2 SVGAGI. Deletions cut 6 bases from V and 1 base from J, with 12 bases between. This CDR3 is built from 14 residues. CDR3: CASRNRDSQETQYF. CDR3 coding DNA: TGTGCCAGCAGAAACCGTGACAGCCAAGAGACCCAGTACTTC.

This chain links TRBV6-5 with TRBJ1-2; 8 bases map to TRBD1. This CDR3 spans 14 amino acids. CDR1 and CDR2 (germline): MNHEY, SVGAGI. V dropped 5 bases and J dropped 5; count of bases not matched to a gene: 7. The CDR3 is CASSGPGTGYGYTF. The CDR3 nucleotides are TGTGCCAGCAGTGGCCCCGGGACAGGATATGGCTACACCTTC.

V gene TRBV2 combines with J gene TRBJ1-5, with TRBD1 matching over 8 bases. Germline V gene data show CDR1 as SNHLY and CDR2 as FYNNEI. This CDR3 is built from 15 residues. V lost 6 bases to trimming and J lost 2 bases; unmatched junction nucleotides: 6. CDR3 in DNA: TGTGCCAGCAGACAAGACAGGGGAGGCAATCAGCCCCAGCATTTT. Protein product: CASRQDRGGNQPQHF. Together with reference TRBV2 and TRBJ1-5, the CDR3 gives the full variable domain: EPEVTQTPSHQVTQMGQEVILRCVPISNHLYFYWYRQILGQKVEFLVSFYNNEISEKSEIFDDQFSVERPDGSNFTLKIRSTKLEDSAMYFCASRQDRGGNQPQHFGDGTRLSIL.

V usage is TRBV6-1 and J usage is TRBJ1-1; no firm D call. Germline CDR1 MNHNS, CDR2 SASEGT. V lost 7 bases to trimming and J lost 0 bases, with 9 bases between them. This CDR3 has 13 residues. As DNA, the CDR3 is TGTGCCAGCAAGGAGGCTCTGAACACTGAAGCTTTCTTT. This translates into CASKEALNTEAFF.

J is TRBJ2-1 and V is TRBV4-1, with 8 bases lining up with TRBD2. CDR1 MGHRA and CDR2 YSYEKL come from the germline V gene. The CDR3 spans 16 residues. V was clipped by 4 bases and J by 5 bases; unmatched bases: 10. The CDR3 reads CASSPTGGAGDNEQFF. CDR3 nucleotide sequence: TGCGCCAGCAGCCCCACGGGGGGGGCTGGGGACAATGAGCAGTTCTTC.

V is TRBV7-3 and J is TRBJ1-1, with D perhaps matching TRBD1 (5 bases). Germline CDR1 is SGHTA and CDR2 is FQGTGA. V lost 0 bases and J lost 8, with 7 bases in between. The CDR3 extends over 12 amino acids. The CDR3 region has the DNA TGTGCCAGCAGCTTAACGGGGGGGGAAGCTTTCTTT. Protein: CASSLTGGEAFF.

The chain uses TRBV5-1 and TRBJ1-1; 8 bases fit TRBD1. Germline lookup yields CDR1 SGHRS and CDR2 YFSETQ. CDR3 length equals 14 residues. With 4 bases clipped from V and 4 bases from J, the junction kept 6 bases outside the gene matches. Here the CDR3 reads CASSSTTGGTEAFF. Written as DNA, the CDR3 is TGCGCCAGCAGCAGCACCACAGGGGGCACTGAAGCTTTCTTT.

The gene calls are TRBV2 and TRBJ2-7; 10 bases are shared with TRBD2. CDR1 is SNHLY, CDR2 FYNNEI, per germline. This CDR3 region has 14 residues. V lost 7 bases to trimming and J lost 2 bases; unmatched junction nucleotides: 5. CDR3 amino acids: CASIRTSGTYEQYF. The CDR3 DNA sequence: TGTGCCAGCATCAGGACTAGCGGTACCTACGAGCAGTACTTC.

The gene calls are TRBV27 and TRBJ1-1; 8 bases fit TRBD1. V lost 1 base, J lost 0 bases, and 7 bases stayed unmatched. Germline CDR1 reads MNHEY; CDR2 reads SMNVEV (reference sequence). This CDR3 comprises 17 residues. The CDR3 bases are TGTGCCAGCAGTTTATTAGGGACAGGACACATGAACACTGAAGCTTTCTTT. This gives the protein CASSLLGTGHMNTEAFF.

J is TRBJ2-5 and V is TRBV7-2; D unresolved. This CDR3 spans 13 amino acids. Trimming took 2 bases from V and 5 from J, leaving 9 bases between them. Germline CDR1 is SGHTA and CDR2 is FQGNSA. The CDR3 region is CASSLRVSETQYF. The CDR3 DNA follows: TGTGCCAGCAGCTTAAGAGTCTCGGAGACCCAGTACTTC.

The rearrangement links TRBV7-9 to TRBJ1-1; 10 bases are shared with TRBD1. Germline V CDR1 and CDR2: SEHNR, FQNEAQ (reference sequence). The CDR3 extends over 16 amino acids. J was trimmed by 0 bases and V by 6 bases; bases with no gene match: 7. CDR3 sequence (DNA): TGTGCCAGCAGTTTTCCCGGGACAGGGGTGAACACTGAAGCTTTCTTT. This codes for CASSFPGTGVNTEAFF.

This chain's CDR3 is CAWSVGTSTDTQYF. The CDR3 coding sequence is TGTGCCTGGAGTGTAGGGACATCCACAGATACGCAGTATTTT. This rearrangement joins TRBV30 to TRBJ2-3, with D tentatively TRBD1 (6 bases). Germline CDR1 and CDR2: GTSNPN and SVGIG (reference sequence). V was clipped by 0 bases and J by 2 bases, with 9 bases between them. The CDR3 spans 14 residues. The full variable domain, with the rest looked up from reference TRBV30 and TRBJ2-3, is SQTIHQWPATLVQPVGSPLSLECTVEGTSNPNLYWYRQAAGRGLQLLFYSVGIGQISSEVPQNLSASRPQDRQFILSSKKLLLSDSGFYLCAWSVGTSTDTQYFGPGTRLTVL.

The chain recombines TRBV19 with TRBJ2-3, with 8 bases fitting TRBD1. This CDR3 comprises 14 residues. J gave up 1 base and V 5 bases, and 2 bases lay outside the gene matches. Germline values: CDR1 LNHDA, CDR2 SQIVND (reference sequence). CDR3 in amino acids: CASSLDRGTDTQYF. The CDR3 nucleotides read TGTGCCAGTAGTTTGGACAGGGGCACAGATACGCAGTATTTT.

Details on this clone: The sample carries other DNA sequences with the same CDR3. V and J are TRBV30 and TRBJ2-3; maybe TRBD2 (6 bases). The CDR3 is 14 residues long. The V end was cut by 5 bases, the J end by 1 base, with 13 bases between. Germline CDR1 GTSNPN, CDR2 SVGIG (reference sequence). CDR3 amino acids: CAWGRGRGTDTQYF. The CDR3 DNA reads as TGTGCCTGGGGGCGGGGCAGAGGCACAGATACGCAGTATTTT.

This clone turned up a few times. The chain has TRBV2 and TRBJ2-2, with 9 bases fitting TRBD1. CDR3 size: 16 residues. The germline CDR1 and CDR2 sequences are SNHLY and FYNNEI. J was trimmed by 5 bases and V by 5 bases; bases with no gene match: 9. The CDR3 DNA reads TGTGCCAGCAGTCCGGACAGGGGAAGTAGGACCGGGGAGCTGTTTTTT. Translated: CASSPDRGSRTGELFF.

The sample holds a few counts of this clone. The chain joins TRBV15 to TRBJ2-3, with D possibly matching TRBD1 (6 bases). The germline V gene encodes CDR1 LNHNV and CDR2 YYDKDF (reference sequence). CDR3 length: 17 amino acids. Trimming took off 5 bases at V and 1 base at J, with 19 bases between the two ends. CDR3 region: CATSRSGTPSGTDTQYF. CDR3 DNA sequence: TGTGCCACCAGCCGGTCCGGGACACCGTCAGGCACAGATACGCAGTATTTT.

This chain links TRBV30 with TRBJ1-3, with D possibly TRBD1 on 6 matching bases. The CDR3 is made up of 16 amino acids. Germline CDR1 is GTSNPN and CDR2 is SVGIG (reference sequence). V lost 5 bases and J lost 0, with 17 bases in between. Here the CDR3 DNA reads TGTGCCTGGGAGCGCACAGGGCCAACCTCTGGAAACACCATATATTTT. Translation gives CAWERTGPTSGNTIYF.

This clone was picked up one time. V is TRBV29-1 and J is TRBJ2-3, with D tentatively TRBD1 (5 bases). The CDR3 sequence is 13 residues long. CDR1 and CDR2 from the germline V gene are SQVTM and ANQGSEA. Trimming cost V 6 bases and J 3 bases, with 13 bases left between them. The CDR3 loop reads CSVRSGATDTQYF. The CDR3 nucleotides are TGCAGCGTAAGGAGTGGGGCGACAGATACGCAGTATTTT.

The CDR3 nucleotides are TGTGCCAGCAGCTTAGCGGGTGGGGGAGCTAGCGGCAAAAACATTCAGTACTTC. This encodes CASSLAGGGASGKNIQYF. J is TRBJ2-4 and V is TRBV7-9, with 7 bases lining up with TRBD2. V dropped 0 bases and J dropped 3; count of bases not matched to a gene: 11. Germline V gene lookup returns CDR1 SEHNR and CDR2 FQNEAQ (reference sequence). The CDR3 extends over 18 amino acids. Looking up the rest from reference TRBV7-9 and TRBJ2-4 gives the full variable domain: DTGVSQNPRHKITKRGQNVTFRCDPISEHNRLYWYRQTLGQGPEFLTYFQNEAQLEKSRLLSDRFSAERPKGSFSTLEIQRTEQGDSAMYLCASSLAGGGASGKNIQYFGAGTRLSVL.

CDR3 nucleotides: TGTGCCAGTAGCACCCGGGGGGGTCTAGCGGGAGAGGCCTACGAGCAGTACTTC. Protein: CASSTRGGLAGEAYEQYF. The V and J genes are TRBV19 and TRBJ2-7; the match to TRBD2 covers 10 bases. After removal of 6 bases from V and 2 bases from J, the junction contained 16 bases not matched to a gene. Germline-derived CDR1 and CDR2 are LNHDA and SQIVND (reference sequence). The CDR3 totals 18 residues.

The chain joins TRBV7-2 to TRBJ2-1, with D possibly TRBD1 on 7 matching bases. The CDR3 is made up of 16 amino acids. Trimming shortened V by 5 bases and J by 7 bases, and 21 bases separated the two germline ends. The germline V gene encodes CDR1 SGHTA and CDR2 FQGNSA. As DNA, the CDR3 is TGTGCCAGCAGCCCAGGGGGGTTGAGGGGGCGGAATGAGCAGTTCTTC. As protein: CASSPGGLRGRNEQFF.

The genes are TRBV6-1 and TRBJ1-2; 7 nucleotides align to TRBD1. The CDR3 consists of 14 residues. Germline V lookup: CDR1 MNHNS, CDR2 SASEGT. With 3 bases clipped from V and 3 bases from J, the junction kept 4 bases outside the gene matches. CDR3: CASSDGRGDYGYTF. The CDR3 DNA is TGTGCCAGCAGTGACGGCAGGGGGGACTATGGCTACACCTTC.

This clone showed up just a few times. V is TRBV25-1 and J is TRBJ1-2; D might be TRBD1 (5 bases). With 2 bases removed from V and 2 bases from J, the gap between germline ends came to 9 bases. The CDR3 extends over 14 amino acids. The germline V gene has CDR1 MGHDK and CDR2 SYGVNS. CDR3 in DNA: TGTGCCAGCAGTGAAATTGACAGCAACTATGGCTACACCTTC. Amino acid sequence: CASSEIDSNYGYTF.

The genes are TRBV7-9 and TRBJ2-4, with 10 bases aligning to TRBD1. The V gene's germline CDR1 is SEHNR and CDR2 FQNEAQ (reference sequence). V gave up 4 bases and J gave up 15 bases; unmatched junction bases: 18. The CDR3 loop spans 16 amino acids. Written as DNA, the CDR3 is TGTGCCAGCAGCTCCTTCCAAGGACAGGGGGGCGCGTCCCGGTACTTC. Protein: CASSSFQGQGGASRYF. The variable domain in full, completed from reference TRBV7-9 and TRBJ2-4, reads DTGVSQNPRHKITKRGQNVTFRCDPISEHNRLYWYRQTLGQGPEFLTYFQNEAQLEKSRLLSDRFSAERPKGSFSTLEIQRTEQGDSAMYLCASSSFQGQGGASRYFGAGTRLSVL.

The sample holds a few counts of this clone. The V call is TRBV5-6, the J call TRBJ2-2, with D unclear. This CDR3 comprises 12 residues. Between the trimmed V and J ends, which lost 4 bases and 6 bases, there was a span of 7 bases. Germline CDR1 is SGHDT and CDR2 is YYEEEE. Written as DNA, the CDR3 is TGTGCCAGCAGCCCGGCGGCCGGGGAGCTGTTTTTT. Residues: CASSPAAGELFF.

The chain links TRBV10-3 to TRBJ2-2; 9 positions agree with TRBD2. CDR3 length: 15 amino acids. Germline assignment: CDR1 ENHRY and CDR2 SYGVKD. J lost 3 bases, V lost 10 bases, and 9 bases had no gene match. The CDR3 nucleotides read TGTGCCACCGCCGACTTAGCGGGAGACACCGGGGAGCTGTTTTTT. Translating it yields CATADLAGDTGELFF.

This clone occurred once. The V and J genes are TRBV7-2 and TRBJ2-7; TRBD2 agrees at 11 bases. CDR3 size: 16 residues. J gave up 2 bases and V 1 base, and 4 bases lay outside the gene matches. Germline CDR1 and CDR2: SGHTA and FQGNSA. Here the CDR3 reads CASSLGLAGLAYEQYF. CDR3 in DNA: TGTGCCAGCAGCTTAGGACTAGCGGGGTTAGCCTACGAGCAGTACTTC.

This chain joins TRBV11-3 and TRBJ1-1; D call uncertain. V lost 2 bases, J lost 4 bases, and 17 bases lay in between. The length of the CDR3 is 16 residues. Germline CDR1 SGHNT, CDR2 YENEEA. The CDR3 region has the DNA TGTGCCAGCAGCTTACCCTGGTCGGCGGGAGGCACTGAAGCTTTCTTT. Protein: CASSLPWSAGGTEAFF.